This T cell receptor (beta chain) was recorded in a study of OX40 agonist ivuxolimab in advanced cancers. Libraries were prepared by immunoSEQ multiplex PCR; TCRdb keeps only in-frame clonotypes and omits some of them. The sample contains more than 95,000 clones, approximately 95% of which appear only once. The clonotype comes from an adult with an advanced solid tumor such as melanoma, head and neck, liver or kidney cancer. Sample: CD4+ or CD8+ T cells sorted from blood, taken in a trial of the OX40 agonist ivuxolimab.

This CDR3 is CASSLGGGVTDTQYF. DNA for the CDR3: TGTGCCAGCAGCTTAGGGGGCGGGGTAACAGATACGCAGTATTTT. V gene TRBV7-2 combines with J gene TRBJ2-3; a possible D gene is TRBD2 (6 bases). Germline-derived CDR1 and CDR2 are SGHTA and FQGNSA. This CDR3 is 15 amino acids long. The V gene lost 1 base and the J gene lost 3 bases, with 11 bases spanning the gap. Variable domain in full (rest from reference TRBV7-2 and TRBJ2-3): GAGVSQSPSNKVTEKGKDVELRCDPISGHTALYWYRQSLGQGLEFLIYFQGNSAPDKSGLPSDRFSAERTGGSVSTLTIQRTQQEDSAVYLCASSLGGGVTDTQYFGPGTRLTVL.